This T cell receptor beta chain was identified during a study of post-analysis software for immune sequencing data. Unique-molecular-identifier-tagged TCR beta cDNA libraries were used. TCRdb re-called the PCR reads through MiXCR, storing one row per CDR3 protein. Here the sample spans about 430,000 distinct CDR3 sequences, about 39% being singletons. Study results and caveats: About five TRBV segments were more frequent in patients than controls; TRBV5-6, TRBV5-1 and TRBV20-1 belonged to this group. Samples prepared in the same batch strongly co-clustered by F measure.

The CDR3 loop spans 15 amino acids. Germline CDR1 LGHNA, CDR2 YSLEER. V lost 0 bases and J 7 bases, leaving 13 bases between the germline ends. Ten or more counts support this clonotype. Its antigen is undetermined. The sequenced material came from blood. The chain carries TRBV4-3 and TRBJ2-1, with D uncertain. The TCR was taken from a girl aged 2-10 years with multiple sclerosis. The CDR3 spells CASSQDGFKLNEQFF. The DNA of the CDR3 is TGCGCCAGCAGCCAAGATGGCTTCAAACTGAATGAGCAGTTCTTC.